Detailed here is one T cell receptor (beta chain). This sample is part of a study of blood T cell repertoires in COVID-19. Across the study: Samples representing acute and convalescent COVID-19 were sourced from the United States, Italy and Spain. PBMCs, B-cell-depleted T cells, or T cells provided the cDNA or gDNA that made up the material.

This CDR3 region has 15 residues. The germline gives CDR1 SGDLS, CDR2 YYNGEE. Trimming pared 1 base from V and 8 bases from J, leaving 18 bases between. Measured with immunoSEQ multiplex PCR; TCRdb has only the in-frame clones, and not every one. The sample yields 170,000 or so clones, 88% seen once. The sample consisted of PBMCs or T cells enriched from blood (not recorded which). V is TRBV9 and J is TRBJ1-1, with a tentative D call TRBD1 (5 bases). The clonotype originates from a woman between 18 and 30 years old who had recovered from COVID-19. CDR3: CASSVSPSGLREAFF. In nucleotides, the CDR3 is TGTGCCAGCAGCGTATCACCGTCAGGGCTCCGCGAAGCTTTCTTT.